The sequence of this T cell receptor (beta chain) was determined in a study of shared clonotypes between healthy human individuals. The V gene end was trimmed by 5 bases and the J gene end by 5 bases; junction bases not matched to a gene: 6. Germline V gene lookup returns CDR1 SGHRS and CDR2 YFSETQ. The CDR3 spans 14 residues. The assay ran at deep level. Sequenced by immunoSEQ multiplex PCR; TCRdb stores in-frame clones only, minus some. The data contain approximately 2.3 million clones, roughly 93% of them seen just once; the ten biggest clones take up roughly 0.36%. Sample: naive CD4+ T cells from PBMCs. Subset indicated: CD45RA+ positively selected. This TCR was sampled from a man between 18 and 29 years old in good health. Some clones in this sample may be carry-over from other donors' samples. The V and J genes are TRBV5-1 and TRBJ1-4; 7 bases align to TRBD1. The chain's CDR3 is CASSNGTANEKLFF. CDR3 nucleotides: TGCGCCAGCAGTAACGGGACAGCAAATGAAAAACTGTTTTTT.